These 20 T cell receptor beta chains originate from one sample sequenced in a study of T cell repertoires in aging, cancer and after chemotherapy. Peripheral blood genomic DNA, not sorted cells or RNA, was the template. TRB rearrangements spanning V, D and J were amplified using mixed TRB-A/B primers. Using its own MiXCR run on the multiplex PCR reads, TCRdb lists one record per CDR3 protein. The sample shows about 12,000 distinct CDR3 sequences, approximately 28% of them seen only once. Sequenced material: blood. The receptors shown here come from a human donor with a blood cancer.

This clonotype was found a few times. The rearrangement joins TRBV20-1 to TRBJ2-7; maybe TRBD1 (5 bases). The CDR3 loop spans 15 amino acids. V lost 0 bases and J 0 bases, leaving 12 bases between the germline ends. Looked up from germline, CDR1 is DFQATT and CDR2 is SNEGSKA (reference sequence). CDR3 sequence: CSARDLARDSYEQYV. The CDR3, as DNA: TGCAGTGCTAGAGATCTTGCCAGGGACTCCTACGAGCAGTACGTC.

This clonotype appeared a single time. This chain joins TRBV28 and TRBJ2-7; D may be TRBD1 (5 bases). Trimming cost V 1 base and J 0 bases, with 16 bases left between them. Germline-derived CDR1 and CDR2 are MDHEN and SYDVKM. This CDR3 contains 17 residues. Here the CDR3 DNA reads TGTGCCAGCAGTTTATCGTCAGGGTTCATAAGCTCCTACGAGCAGTACTTC. Residues: CASSLSSGFISSYEQYF.

The genes are TRBV10-3 and TRBJ2-2; D unclear. CDR1 and CDR2 from the germline V gene are ENHRY and SYGVKD. Between the trimmed V and J ends, which lost 0 bases and 5 bases, there was a span of 10 bases. The CDR3 runs 15 residues. Written as DNA, the CDR3 is TGTGCCATCAGTGAGTCCCAGGTTGGGACCGGGGAGCTGTTTTTT. Protein product: CAISESQVGTGELFF.

The table lists this clonotype with many counts. V gene TRBV6-2 or TRBV6-3 combines with J gene TRBJ2-7; 10 bases map to TRBD2. This CDR3 has 15 amino acids. V lost 0 bases to trimming and J lost 2 bases; unmatched junction nucleotides: 1. Germline V gives CDR1 MNHEY, CDR2 SVGEGT. The CDR3 sequence is CASSYSSGGAYEQYF. The DNA for the CDR3 is TGTGCCAGCAGTTACTCGAGCGGGGGGGCCTACGAGCAGTACTTC.

A word on this clonotype: Lacking the conserved final phenylalanine or tryptophan, this CDR3 likely reflects a read error. This chain connects TRBV7-9 to TRBJ1-1, with 9 bases identical to TRBD1. The CDR3 length is 14 residues. CDR1 and CDR2 (germline): SEHNR, FQNEAQ (reference sequence). The ends lost 1 base at V and 4 bases at J; junction bases unmatched: 1. The CDR3 loop is CASSLGGQGTEAFL. CDR3 DNA: TGTGCCAGCAGCTTAGGGGGACAGGGCACTGAAGCTTTCTTA.

The rearrangement joins TRBV11-1 to TRBJ2-3; D possibly matches TRBD1 or TRBD2 (6 bases each). The length of the CDR3 is 16 residues. With 3 bases removed from V and 1 base from J, the gap between germline ends came to 14 bases. Germline CDR1 SGHAT, CDR2 FQDESV (reference sequence). The CDR3 spells CASSFFGGLGTDTQYF. CDR3 DNA sequence: TGTGCCAGCAGCTTTTTTGGGGGGCTAGGCACAGATACGCAGTATTTT.

This clonotype is deemed medium-sized (0.01 to 0.1%). The chain has TRBV19 and TRBJ2-6; 8 bases line up with TRBD1. With 6 bases clipped from V and 1 base from J, the junction kept 8 bases outside the gene matches. From germline, CDR1 is LNHDA and CDR2 SQIVND (reference sequence). CDR3 length equals 17 residues. CDR3 bases: TGTGCCAGTAGCTTAGGACAGGGTTGGTCTGGGGCCAACGTCCTGACTTTC. It encodes CASSLGQGWSGANVLTF. Drawing the rest from reference TRBV19 and TRBJ2-6, the complete variable domain is DGGITQSPKYLFRKEGQNVTLSCEQNLNHDAMYWYRQDPGQGLRLIYYSQIVNDFQKGDIAEGYSVSREKKESFPLTVTSAQKNPTAFYLCASSLGQGWSGANVLTFGAGSRLTVL.

Judged by abundance, this clonotype is medium-sized. This rearrangement joins TRBV6-5 to TRBJ1-4; perhaps TRBD1 as D (5 bases). Trimming took 5 bases from V and 2 from J, leaving 12 bases between them. The CDR3 extends over 15 amino acids. Germline CDR1 and CDR2: MNHEY and SVGAGI. CDR3 amino acids: CASSVAGRTNEKLFF. For the CDR3, the DNA is TGTGCCAGCAGTGTGGCGGGACGGACTAATGAAAAACTGTTTTTT.

By share, this clonotype counts as medium-sized. The rearrangement links TRBV6-5 to TRBJ2-7; D possibly corresponds to TRBD1 (6 bases). Germline CDR1 is MNHEY and CDR2 is SVGAGI. Trimming stripped 2 bases from V and 0 bases from J, with 11 bases between. This CDR3 region has 15 residues. CDR3: CASSYDRSSSYEQYF. The CDR3 nucleotides read TGTGCCAGCAGTTACGACAGGTCGAGCTCCTACGAGCAGTACTTC.

By share of the sample, this clonotype is medium-sized. The V call is TRBV6-1, the J call TRBJ2-5; 10 nucleotides agree with TRBD2. There are 15 residues in the CDR3. Trimming at V came to 2 bases and at J to 0 bases, leaving 0 bases not matched to a gene. Per germline, CDR1 MNHNS and CDR2 SASEGT. The CDR3 is CASSELAGDQETQYF. DNA of the CDR3: TGTGCCAGCAGTGAACTAGCGGGAGACCAAGAGACCCAGTACTTC.

This sequence joins TRBV20-1 and TRBJ1-5; 9 nucleotides align to TRBD1. The J call may be mistaken, given a closer DNA end match to TRBJ2-5. CDR1 is DFQATT, CDR2 SNEGSKA, per germline (reference sequence). The CDR3 length is 15 residues. The CDR3 DNA follows: TGCAGTGCTAGCCCCGGTGGGGGACAGGGTGAGACCCAGTACTTC. It encodes CSASPGGGQGETQYF.

This clonotype came up a few times. One junction end does not reproduce the germline sequence, and a read error may be involved. The rearrangement uses TRBV10-3 and TRBJ2-1; 11 positions agree with TRBD2. Germline V CDR1 and CDR2: ENHRY, SYGVKD. CDR3 length: 15 amino acids. The CDR3 spells CASRELAGGYNEQFF. The CDR3 DNA sequence: TGCGCCAGCAGGGAGCTAGCGGGAGGCTACAATGAGCAGTTCTTC.

By sample fraction, this clonotype is medium-sized. This chain links TRBV6-2 or TRBV6-3 with TRBJ1-1; tentatively, D is TRBD1 (6 bases). V was pared by 7 bases and J by 5 bases, with 14 bases between. The length of the CDR3 is 13 residues. Looked up from germline, CDR1 is MNHEY and CDR2 is SVGEGT. The CDR3 DNA reads TGTGCCAGCAAGGTCCAGGGGTGGACTGAAGCTTTCTTT. This gives the protein CASKVQGWTEAFF.

The chain employs TRBV20-1 and TRBJ2-1; TRBD2 matches at 9 bases. This CDR3 region has 17 residues. CDR1 is DFQATT, CDR2 SNEGSKA, per germline (reference sequence). The trim removed 0 bases at V and 4 bases at J, leaving 10 bases unmatched. The CDR3 reads CSARDLWSGRMYNEQFF. CDR3 DNA sequence: TGCAGTGCTAGAGATCTGTGGAGCGGGAGGATGTACAATGAGCAGTTCTTC.

By sample fraction, this clonotype is medium-sized. The chain links TRBV18 to TRBJ2-3; 12 positions agree with TRBD2. The V gene's germline CDR1 is KGHSH and CDR2 LQKENI. The trim removed 4 bases at V and 2 bases at J, leaving 4 bases unmatched. The CDR3 extends over 16 amino acids. The CDR3 is CASSLRLAGATDTQYF. The CDR3 DNA reads as TGTGCCAGCTCACTCCGACTAGCGGGAGCCACAGATACGCAGTATTTT.

By share, this clonotype counts as medium-sized (0.01 to 0.1%). The rearrangement uses TRBV19 and TRBJ2-1; 11 bases align to TRBD1. The V gene's germline CDR1 is LNHDA and CDR2 SQIVND (reference sequence). The CDR3 runs to 14 residues. Unmatched junction bases numbered 10, after V lost 10 bases and J lost 8 bases. CDR3 sequence: CATEDRGRIDEQFF. CDR3 bases: TGTGCCACCGAGGACAGGGGGCGCATCGATGAGCAGTTCTTC.

This clonotype was found many times. V usage is TRBV5-5 and J usage is TRBJ1-2; 7 bases fit TRBD1. The CDR3 totals 17 residues. Germline V gene data show CDR1 as SGHKS and CDR2 as YYEKEE (reference sequence). V trimming: 0 bases; J trimming: 4 bases; junction bases outside the gene matches: 12. As DNA, the CDR3 is TGTGCCAGCAGCTTGGTTCTCTCAGGGGGAGGGGGCTATGGCTACACCTTC. The encoded protein is CASSLVLSGGGGYGYTF.

Details on this clonotype: This could be a read error, since a much larger clone is one nucleotide away. This chain links TRBV5-6 with TRBJ2-1; 7 bases agree with TRBD2. CDR1 and CDR2 (germline): SGHDT, YYEEEE. V shed 5 bases, J shed 3 bases, and the junction held 8 bases outside the gene matches. The CDR3 length is 15 residues. The CDR3 here is CASRGGLGNYNEQFF. In nucleotides, the CDR3 is TGTGCCAGCAGGGGGGGGTTAGGGAACTACAATGAGCAGTTCTTC.

By sample share, this clonotype is medium-sized (0.01 to 0.1%). The V gene is TRBV6-5, the J gene TRBJ2-6; 8 bases line up with TRBD1. J was trimmed by 4 bases and V by 5 bases; bases with no gene match: 7. The CDR3 spans 16 residues. Germline values: CDR1 MNHEY, CDR2 SVGAGI. The CDR3 DNA reads TGTGCCAGCAGTACGCAGGGGGCTGCCGGGGCCAACGTCCTGACTTTC. This gives the protein CASSTQGAAGANVLTF.

This clonotype is termed medium-sized. The chain links TRBV6-2 or TRBV6-3 to TRBJ2-7; 10 bases agree with TRBD2. V gave up 2 bases and J gave up 8 bases; unmatched junction bases: 15. The CDR3 is 17 residues long. Looked up from germline, CDR1 is MNHEY and CDR2 is SVGEGT. CDR3 bases: TGTGCCAGCAGTTACCATTACGTAGCGGGAGGATCGGAAAAGCAGTACGTC. This encodes CASSYHYVAGGSEKQYV.